This T cell receptor (beta chain) comes out of a study of shared clonotypes between healthy human individuals (dated by TCRdb to between 2020 and 2021). In the study overall: A couple of women and a few men aged 18 to 49 years were included in the cohort. Between about 0.8 and 9 billion PBMCs per donor were obtained by leukapheresis. For each donor, CD4 naive and CD4 memory were each given three plates, CD8 naive was given two plates, and CD8 memory was given one plate. To increase sequencing depth and limit assay-specific biases, different laboratories used diverse techniques to prepare libraries and sequence TCR repertoires. To estimate repertoire size and how much clonotypes are shared between individuals, the study performed deep sequencing of blood TCR repertoires from roughly five healthy adults.

Using the deep immunoSEQ assay, TCR CDR3 regions were amplified from genomic DNA by multiplex PCR. Extracted genomic DNA from each cell subset was distributed evenly across all wells of several immunoSEQ 96-well plates, and each plate was treated as a replicate. For sorted subsets, about 0.2 ug genomic DNA, equal to tens of thousands of T cell genomes, was loaded into each replicate PCR. The purified libraries were quantified using a Qubit 3.0 fluorometer, sized with a Bioanalyzer 2100, and then quantified again using the KAPA Library Quantification kit. Each immunoSEQ 96-well plate was sequenced on its own single-read 150-cycle Illumina NextSeq 550 flow cell. The authors processed their data as follows. The immunoSEQ output contained only junctional sequences without quality scores, so filtering could not match that applied to full-length reads. Sequences were annotated with PyIR, a Python wrapper for IgBLAST v1.9, and V/J genes and CDR3 were assigned using IMGT germline references. Any read was removed if the V/J assignment was weak (E-value above 1e-6), the CDR3 was missing, or the read contained stop codons, out-of-frame junctions, or ambiguous translated residues. V3J clonotypes were defined as sequences sharing the same inferred V gene, J gene, and CDR3 amino acid sequence. Percentage overlap between repertoires was computed as shared unique clonotypes divided by the size of the smaller repertoire. Three approaches were used to assess repertoire richness: RTK rarefaction, the Chao1 estimator, and Recon v2.1 estimates of unobserved clonotypes. Generation probabilities for all TCRbeta clonotypes obtained by the gDNA method from a handful of donors were computed using OLGA. Not all clones reach the TCRdb copy of this immuneACCESS table, which keeps in-frame sequences only. Checked studies attribute under half of the gap to unresolved V genes and leave the rest unexplained. That table furnishes V, J and clone size, whereas the DNA furnished D and trimming. Counted in this sample were a few million clones; about 92% of them appeared once. The top ten clones comprise 0.39% of the sample.

Broad study findings and their caveats: When a few donors were compared, the shared fraction of clonotypes was about 5.4% for naive CD4, about 4% for naive CD8, 2% to 2.5% for memory CD4, and 0.4% for memory CD8. Sampling was restricted to blood, and TCR repertoires in tissues likely differ from the TCR repertoires found in blood. Because the study included only a small number of donors, the genetic and exposure-history diversity represented was limited. Compared with non-shared clonotypes, clonotypes shared by all four sorted-subset donors had higher generation probabilities. Naive subsets generally had larger estimated clonotype richness than memory subsets did. Based on pairwise subsampling, the degree of clonotype sharing among donors was expected to be affected by sequencing depth. Rarefaction of sorted-subset datasets indicated incomplete sequencing despite the large sequencing depth.

Donors were healthy HIV-negative adults with no recently reported acute infections or vaccinations. Every donor was a Caucasian adult living in Nashville, Tennessee, USA. CD4+ T cells were enriched through magnetic negative selection, after which naive cells were positively selected on CD45RA and the remaining negative fraction served as the memory subset. Blood was obtained by leukapheresis, after which PBMCs were separated by Ficoll-Histopaque density gradient centrifugation and cryopreserved in liquid nitrogen vapor phase. Analytical flow cytometry was used to check the purity and quantity of every magnetically sorted T cell population. Genomic DNA was isolated from each sorted fraction and quantified by UV absorbance on a Nanodrop 2000c. Comments on this clone: There is no known antigen for this receptor. Per-base qualities were not stored, and no clone one base away is much larger.

This TCR was recovered from a man aged 18 to 29 in good health. Some clones in this sample may be carry-over from other donors' samples. Sample: naive CD4+ T cells from PBMCs. The sample's cell subset or site label, decoded: CD45RA+ positively selected.

The DNA is TGTGCCAGCAGACAAGACCGGACACGAAGCAATCAGCCCCAGCATTTT. This gives the protein CASRQDRTRSNQPQHF. The V and J genes are TRBV28 and TRBJ1-5; a tentative D match to TRBD1 spans 5 bases. Deletion took 6 bases off V and 1 base off J, with a span of 16 bases between the germline ends. From the germline V gene, CDR1 is MDHEN and CDR2 is SYDVKM. The CDR3 goes from the cysteine to the phenylalanine over 16 residues. Only the CDR3 region is kept as DNA, spanning 48 bases read in frame from base 1.